The 4 T cell receptor beta chains in this list originate from one sample, sequenced in a study of cytomegalovirus exposure and HLA in healthy donors. PCR used 60 Vbeta primers and 13 Jbeta primers. Only in-frame clones appear in the TCRdb table, and some are missing; sequencing was by immunoSEQ multiplex PCR. Here the sample spans over 150,000 clones, 60% to 85% being singletons. The sample comprised PBMCs. These receptor sequences come from a male donor in good health and CMV-seronegative.

This chain links TRBV18 with TRBJ1-1; 8 bases fit TRBD1. The V gene end was trimmed by 3 bases and the J gene end by 0 bases; junction bases not matched to a gene: 6. Germline CDR1 KGHSH, CDR2 LQKENI. The CDR3 sequence is 16 residues long. The chain's CDR3 is CASSPRQGAMNTEAFF. The DNA of the CDR3 is TGTGCCAGCTCACCCAGGCAGGGGGCAATGAACACTGAAGCTTTCTTT.

This clone has a handful of counts. V and J are TRBV14 and TRBJ2-1; the match to TRBD2 covers 10 bases. CDR3 length equals 14 residues. V lost 11 bases to trimming and J lost 10 bases; unmatched junction nucleotides: 14. Looked up from germline, CDR1 is SGHDN and CDR2 is FVKESK. Written as DNA, the CDR3 is TGTGCCGTCGGTCCTAGCGGGAGTGTCGGAGAGCAGTTCTTC. Translated, it gives CAVGPSGSVGEQFF. The full variable domain, in which reference TRBV14 and TRBJ2-1 provide the parts outside the CDR3, is EAGVTQFPSHSVIEKGQTVTLRCDPISGHDNLYWYRRVMGKEIKFLLHFVKESKQDESGMPNNRFLAERTGGTYSTLKVQPAELEDSGVYFCAVGPSGSVGEQFFGPGTRLTVL.

Worth noting for this clone: The junction differs from germline at one of its ends, possibly a read error. This rearrangement joins TRBV7-9 to TRBJ1-2, with TRBD1 matching over 7 bases. The CDR3 has 16 amino acids. The V gene's germline CDR1 is SEHNR and CDR2 FQNEAQ (reference sequence). CDR3 in DNA: TGTTCCAGCAGCTCTACCGGGACAGAGAAGAACTATGGCTACACCTTC. This translates into CSSSSTGTEKNYGYTF.

The chain has TRBV5-1 and TRBJ1-5; D is ambiguous. The CDR3 has 15 residues. V was pared by 2 bases and J by 2 bases, with 11 bases between. The germline gives CDR1 SGHRS, CDR2 YFSETQ. The CDR3 sequence is CASSFGVMGNQPQHF. CDR3 sequence (DNA): TGCGCCAGCAGCTTCGGAGTAATGGGCAATCAGCCCCAGCATTTT. The full variable domain, completed using reference TRBV5-1 and TRBJ1-5, is KAGVTQTPRYLIKTRGQQVTLSCSPISGHRSVSWYQQTPGQGLQFLFEYFSETQRNKGNFPGRFSGRQFSNSRSEMNVSTLELGDSALYLCASSFGVMGNQPQHFGDGTRLSIL.